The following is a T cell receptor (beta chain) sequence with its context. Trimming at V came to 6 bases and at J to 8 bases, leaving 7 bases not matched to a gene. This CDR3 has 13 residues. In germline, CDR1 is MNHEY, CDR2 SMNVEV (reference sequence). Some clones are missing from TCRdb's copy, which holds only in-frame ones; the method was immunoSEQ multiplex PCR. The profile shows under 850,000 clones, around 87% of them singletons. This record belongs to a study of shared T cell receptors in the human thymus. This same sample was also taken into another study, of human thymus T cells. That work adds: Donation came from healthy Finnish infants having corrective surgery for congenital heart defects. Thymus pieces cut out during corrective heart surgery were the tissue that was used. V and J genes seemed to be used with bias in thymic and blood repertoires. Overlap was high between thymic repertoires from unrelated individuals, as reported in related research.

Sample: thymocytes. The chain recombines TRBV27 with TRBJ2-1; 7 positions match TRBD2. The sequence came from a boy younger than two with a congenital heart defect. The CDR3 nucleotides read TGTGCCAGCAGATGGGCGGGGGATTATGAGCAGTTCTTC. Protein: CASRWAGDYEQFF.